A single sample gave rise to the 26 T cell receptor beta chains below, sequenced in a study of Graves' ophthalmopathy and Graves' hyperthyroidism. Amplification targeted the TCR beta CDR3 regions, with RNA transcripts as the source material. RT-PCR in the first round used HTBI primers; a second-round multiplex PCR followed. TCRdb redid the calling of the multiplex PCR reads with MiXCR, one entry per CDR3 protein. Among 500,000 to 600,000 distinct CDR3 sequences, less than 40% were seen once, and the ten largest hold around 4.6%. The sample comprised peripheral blood or thyroid tissue (not recorded which). These receptors were obtained from an adult man with Graves' hyperthyroidism.

This clonotype was detected ten times or more. V and J are TRBV12-3 or TRBV12-4 and TRBJ2-2, with D possibly called TRBD1 or TRBD2 (5 bases each). This CDR3 has 14 amino acids. V lost 5 bases and J lost 3, with 10 bases in between. The DNA for the CDR3 is TGTGCCAGCAGTCCAGGGACCTACACCGGGGAGCTGTTTTTT. It yields the protein CASSPGTYTGELFF.

This clonotype was counted between two and nine times. The genes are TRBV7-9 and TRBJ2-7; no clear D. The closer fit of TRBJ2-1 to the DNA end suggests the J call may be wrong. This CDR3 has 14 amino acids. Germline values: CDR1 SEHNR, CDR2 FQNEAQ (reference sequence). The CDR3 DNA is TGTGCCAGCAGCTTAGTTATGGACCAGAATGAGCAGTTCTTC. Translated, it gives CASSLVMDQNEQFF.

This clonotype occurred many times. CDR3 protein: CASSLSSRDTEAFF. The CDR3 DNA is TGTGCCAGCAGCTTAAGTTCCCGGGACACTGAAGCTTTCTTT. The chain links TRBV7-9 to TRBJ1-1; D unclear. Between the trimmed V and J ends, which lost 2 bases and 3 bases, there was a span of 10 bases. The germline V gene has CDR1 SEHNR and CDR2 FQNEAQ (reference sequence). The length of the CDR3 is 14 residues.

The chain couples TRBV6-6 to TRBJ1-1; D is perhaps TRBD1 (5 bases). V was trimmed by 0 bases and J by 4 bases, leaving 12 bases between them. Per the germline V gene, CDR1 is MNHNY and CDR2 is SVGAGI (reference sequence). The CDR3 length is 15 residues. The CDR3 here is CASSYSPGQGTEAFF. Here the CDR3 DNA reads TGTGCCAGCAGTTACTCGCCAGGGCAAGGCACTGAAGCTTTCTTT.

The CDR3 loop reads CASSFSGLSTDTQYF. The CDR3 DNA reads as TGTGCCAGCAGCTTTTCGGGGTTAAGCACAGATACGCAGTATTTT. The chain is built from TRBV7-2 and TRBJ2-3; perhaps TRBD2 as D (5 bases). The germline gives CDR1 SGHTA, CDR2 FQGNSA. There are 15 residues in the CDR3. Trimming cost V 3 bases and J 0 bases, with 10 bases left between them.

This clonotype was found a few times. This chain connects TRBV2 to TRBJ1-5, with 10 bases identical to TRBD1. The trim removed 10 bases at V and 11 bases at J, leaving 5 bases unmatched. The germline gives CDR1 SNHLY, CDR2 FYNNEI. The CDR3 has 11 amino acids. Written as DNA, the CDR3 is TGTGCCACTGGACAGGGGGAGACCCAGCATTTT. Its protein product is CATGQGETQHF.

This clonotype was observed a single time. This chain joins TRBV7-2 and TRBJ2-3; 9 bases line up with TRBD2. The length of the CDR3 is 16 residues. In germline, CDR1 is SGHTA, CDR2 FQGNSA. V was pared by 5 bases and J by 6 bases, with 12 bases of the junction left unmatched. CDR3 coding DNA: TGTGCCAGCAGCCCCCGGCTAGCGGGACCCTCCGATACGCAGTATTTT. As protein: CASSPRLAGPSDTQYF.

This clonotype was observed at least ten times. The chain employs TRBV9 and TRBJ1-5, with D possibly TRBD1 on 5 matching bases. Trimming shortened V by 0 bases and J by 7 bases, and 20 bases separated the two germline ends. CDR1 SGDLS and CDR2 YYNGEE come from the germline V gene. The CDR3 loop spans 17 amino acids. In DNA, the CDR3 is TGTGCCAGCAGCGTAGGCTCGGGACCGGGGTTGGGGCAGCCCCAGCATTTT. Translated: CASSVGSGPGLGQPQHF.

This clonotype was picked up a small number of times. The chain carries TRBV18 and TRBJ2-7; TRBD1 agrees at 9 bases. Germline lookup yields CDR1 KGHSH and CDR2 LQKENI. The CDR3 sequence is 15 residues long. V was pared by 3 bases and J by 6 bases, with 9 bases of the junction left unmatched. CDR3 in amino acids: CASSPPGQGRPEQYF. The DNA of the CDR3 is TGTGCCAGCTCACCCCCGGGACAGGGACGTCCCGAGCAGTACTTC.

This clonotype was detected many times. This chain connects TRBV7-9 to TRBJ1-1; D gene ambiguous. Germline CDR1 and CDR2: SEHNR and FQNEAQ (reference sequence). This CDR3 has 14 amino acids. Trimming took 5 bases from V and 6 from J, leaving 16 bases between them. The DNA for the CDR3 is TGTGCCAGCAGCCCTAGTCGGGTCAACGCTGAAGCTTTCTTT. This encodes CASSPSRVNAEAFF.

This clonotype was recorded many times. V and J are TRBV5-8 and TRBJ2-5; D perhaps matches TRBD1 (7 bases). Germline CDR1 is SGHTS and CDR2 is YDEGEE. CDR3 length equals 14 residues. Trimming took 1 base from V and 4 from J, leaving 11 bases between them. The CDR3 sequence is CASSLQGGGETQYF. The CDR3 coding sequence is TGTGCCAGCAGCTTGCAGGGGGGAGGAGAGACCCAGTACTTC.

This clonotype has only a few counts. The chain employs TRBV16 and TRBJ1-4; unclear D gene. This CDR3 comprises 12 residues. Germline V gene sequence: CDR1 KGHSY, CDR2 FQNENV. Trimming removed 1 base from V and 16 bases from J, with 13 bases in between. The chain's CDR3 is CASSQLAGSPFF. The CDR3 region has the DNA TGTGCCAGCAGCCAATTGGCCGGGAGCCCGTTTTTT.

At least ten counts were recorded for this clonotype. This sequence joins TRBV6-5 and TRBJ1-2; D may be TRBD1 (6 bases). The CDR3 loop spans 15 amino acids. CDR1 is MNHEY, CDR2 SVGAGI, per germline. Trimming cost V 5 bases and J 2 bases, with 15 bases left between them. CDR3 DNA: TGTGCCAGCAGTCGAAACAGGGAGCTGAACTATGGCTACACCTTC. This translates into CASSRNRELNYGYTF.

This chain joins TRBV20-1 and TRBJ2-3; a weak D match, TRBD2 (6 bases). Per the germline V gene, CDR1 is DFQATT and CDR2 is SNEGSKA (reference sequence). This CDR3 has 14 residues. V was pared by 5 bases and J by 3 bases, with 15 bases between. The CDR3 sequence: CSASTLARTDTQYF. CDR3 nucleotide sequence: TGCAGTGCTTCCACACTAGCCCGGACAGATACGCAGTATTTT.

The J gene is TRBJ1-1, the V gene TRBV20-1; 8 bases line up with TRBD1. V trimming: 5 bases; J trimming: 2 bases; junction bases outside the gene matches: 13. The CDR3 contains 16 residues. Germline V gene sequence: CDR1 DFQATT, CDR2 SNEGSKA (reference sequence). CDR3 sequence (DNA): TGCAGTGCTCCACGGACAGGGTTTGGGCCAAACACTGAAGCTTTCTTT. As protein: CSAPRTGFGPNTEAFF.

This clonotype was picked up a small number of times. This chain links TRBV18 with TRBJ2-5; 10 nucleotides line up with TRBD2. With V trimmed by 3 bases and J by 3 bases, 4 bases remained unmatched. The CDR3 has 15 residues. Germline V CDR1 and CDR2: KGHSH, LQKENI. As DNA, the CDR3 is TGTGCCAGCTCACCCGAAGGACTAGCGGAAGAGACCCAGTACTTC. Translating gives CASSPEGLAEETQYF.

Notes on this clonotype: A read error may explain this, as a much larger clone is one base away. The CDR3 does not close with the conserved phenylalanine or tryptophan, likely indicating a read error. This rearrangement joins TRBV4-1 to TRBJ1-6; 7 bases align to TRBD1. The CDR3 covers 15 residues. Germline lookup yields CDR1 MGHRA and CDR2 YSYEKL. V dropped 5 bases and J dropped 3; count of bases not matched to a gene: 4. This CDR3 is CASSSRQGYNSPLHS. CDR3 coding DNA: TGCGCCAGCAGCTCTCGACAGGGCTATAATTCACCCCTCCACTCT.

This clonotype appeared a few times. This chain connects TRBV20-1 to TRBJ2-7; the match to TRBD1 covers 8 bases. The CDR3 spans 14 residues. CDR1 and CDR2 from the germline V gene are DFQATT and SNEGSKA (reference sequence). Trimming cost V 1 base and J 7 bases; bases outside gene matches: 9. Here the CDR3 DNA reads TGCAGTGCTAGAGTCGTAGGACAGGGTAGGGAGCAGTACTTC. Its translation: CSARVVGQGREQYF.

This rearrangement joins TRBV28 to TRBJ1-5; no clear D gene. Germline V gives CDR1 MDHEN, CDR2 SYDVKM. The CDR3 loop spans 13 amino acids. V lost 7 bases to trimming and J lost 4 bases, with 11 bases between them. The chain's CDR3 is CASNQRQNQPQHF. CDR3 nucleotide sequence: TGTGCCAGCAACCAGCGACAAAATCAGCCCCAGCATTTT.

The V call is TRBV20-1, the J call TRBJ1-4; no definite D call. Germline assignment: CDR1 DFQATT and CDR2 SNEGSKA (reference sequence). The CDR3 covers 15 residues. The V and J ends lost 1 base and 4 bases respectively, with 13 bases between them. The CDR3: CSARVGGTDNEKLFF. CDR3 in DNA: TGCAGTGCTAGAGTGGGAGGAACAGATAATGAAAAACTGTTTTTT.

The rearrangement links TRBV4-1 to TRBJ2-7; D is possibly TRBD2 (7 bases). The ends were cut back, 0 bases at V and 4 bases at J, with 16 bases in the middle. The CDR3 is 16 amino acids. Germline loops: CDR1 MGHRA, CDR2 YSYEKL. The CDR3 is CASSQDDGGLAYEQYF. DNA for the CDR3: TGCGCCAGCAGCCAAGATGACGGGGGGCTAGCGTACGAGCAGTACTTC.

In its sample, this clonotype was seen many times. The chain uses TRBV5-6 and TRBJ1-3; the D gene is possibly TRBD1 (5 bases). CDR3 length: 18 amino acids. V was cut by 4 bases and J by 5 bases, with 25 bases left in between. The germline CDR1 and CDR2 sequences are SGHDT and YYEEEE. CDR3 sequence reads: CASSLGWGYRTSRNTIYF. As DNA, the CDR3 is TGTGCCAGCAGCCTAGGGTGGGGCTACAGGACCAGTCGAAACACCATATATTTT.

This clonotype was seen more than once but under ten times. A clone one base away is much larger, so this may be a read error. The chain has TRBV12-3 or TRBV12-4 and TRBJ1-6; D is unclear. This CDR3 spans 13 amino acids. In nucleotides, the CDR3 is TGTGCCAGCAGTTTAGGGGAAAATTCATCCCTCCACTTT. Translated, it gives CASSLGENSSLHF.

To note about this clonotype: Because the CDR3 is missing its conserved closing phenylalanine or tryptophan, this is likely a read error. This sequence joins TRBV9 and TRBJ2-2, with D possibly matching TRBD2 (5 bases). V gave up 5 bases and J gave up 1 base, with 15 bases separating them. Germline V gene data show CDR1 as SGDLS and CDR2 as YYNGEE. The CDR3 contains 16 residues. The CDR3 reads CASSLALGENTGELFC. The CDR3 DNA sequence: TGTGCCAGCAGTTTAGCCCTCGGGGAGAACACCGGGGAGCTGTTTTGT.

This clonotype was recorded many times. This rearrangement joins TRBV19 to TRBJ2-7; 8 bases match TRBD1. Trimming cost V 4 bases and J 5 bases; bases outside gene matches: 10. CDR1 and CDR2 (germline): LNHDA, SQIVND (reference sequence). There are 15 residues in the CDR3. In DNA form, the CDR3 reads TGTGCCAGTAGTAGAGTCCGGACAGGGAAGGACGAGCAGTACTTC. Protein sequence: CASSRVRTGKDEQYF.

This clonotype has a single count. The junction and the germline gene differ at one end; a read error may be behind it. The chain uses TRBV5-4 and TRBJ2-5; TRBD2 aligns across 11 bases. The CDR3 runs to 18 residues. Germline CDR1 reads SGHNT; CDR2 reads YYREEE (reference sequence). This chain's CDR3 is CASSLAGASGGFQETQYF. In DNA, the CDR3 is TGCGCCAGCAGCTTGGCCGGGGCTAGCGGGGGGTTCCAAGAGACCCAGTACTTC.